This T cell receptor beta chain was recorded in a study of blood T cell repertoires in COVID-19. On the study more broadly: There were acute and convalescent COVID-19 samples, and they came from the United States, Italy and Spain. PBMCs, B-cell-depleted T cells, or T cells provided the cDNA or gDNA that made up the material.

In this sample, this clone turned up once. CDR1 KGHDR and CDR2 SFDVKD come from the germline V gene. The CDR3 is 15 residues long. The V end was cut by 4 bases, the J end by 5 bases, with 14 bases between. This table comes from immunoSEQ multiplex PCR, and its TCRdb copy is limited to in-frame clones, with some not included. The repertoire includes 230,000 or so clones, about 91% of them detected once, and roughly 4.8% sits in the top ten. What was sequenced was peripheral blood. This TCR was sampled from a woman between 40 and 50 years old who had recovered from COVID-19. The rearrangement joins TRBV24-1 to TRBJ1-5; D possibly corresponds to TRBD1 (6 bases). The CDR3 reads CATSDQDSHDQPQHF. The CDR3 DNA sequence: TGTGCCACCAGTGACCAGGACAGCCATGATCAGCCCCAGCATTTT.